The following is a T cell receptor beta chain sequence with its context. The target antigen is unknown. This specimen belongs to a study of cytomegalovirus exposure and HLA in healthy donors. General study points: HLA allele associations emerged for around 15,000 TCR beta sequences in a later analysis, at 0.05 false discovery rate. A later examination showed that TCR association rates differed by HLA locus, with DRB1 most and HLA-C fewest. There were reportedly fewer N-insertions in an Asian-associated ancestry cluster than the approximately 630-donor mean, in a later analysis.

Losses at the gene ends were 0 bases for V and 5 bases for J; bases not matched to a gene: 6. Germline assignment: CDR1 SGHDT and CDR2 YYEEEE. The CDR3 length is 16 residues. PCR primers comprised 60 Vbeta and 13 Jbeta primers. Clones were sequenced by immunoSEQ multiplex PCR, and TCRdb holds only the in-frame ones, with some missing. The table shows about 130,000 clones, with more than 70% occurring only once. Every donor was a healthy person donating bone marrow. Sequencing was done on a sample of PBMCs. The V gene is TRBV5-6, the J gene TRBJ2-5; 11 bases match TRBD1. This clonotype was sampled from a man in his forties or fifties in good health and CMV-seronegative. The CDR3, as DNA: TGTGCCAGCAGCTTGGAGGGGACAGGGGGGGGTGAGACCCAGTACTTC. It specifies CASSLEGTGGGETQYF.